These 6 T cell receptor beta chains came from one sample sequenced in a study of CD8 T cells in ankylosing spondylitis. TCRdb redid the calling of the 5' RACE reads with MiXCR, one entry per CDR3 protein. The sample holds a few hundred thousand distinct CDR3 sequences, 20% to 25% seen once. Their cognate antigens are unknown. Points from the study as a whole: What appeared characteristic of ankylosing spondylitis blood was a TCR beta motif of eight highly homologous variants.

Sequencing used blood, either unsorted or a sorted T cell fraction (not recorded which). The receptor source for this set is a male donor with ankylosing spondylitis.

This clonotype was observed many times. V and J are TRBV5-1 and TRBJ2-1; 12 bases line up with TRBD2. V gave up 0 bases and J gave up 6 bases; unmatched junction bases: 1. This CDR3 spans 15 amino acids. Germline lookup yields CDR1 SGHRS and CDR2 YFSETQ. CDR3 sequence (DNA): TGCGCCAGCAGCTTGGTGGGACTAGCGGGCAATGAGCAGTTCTTC. This sequence encodes CASSLVGLAGNEQFF.

The V gene is TRBV9, the J gene TRBJ2-3; 13 nucleotides agree with TRBD2. The CDR3 has 18 amino acids. CDR1 is SGDLS, CDR2 YYNGEE, per germline. V trimming: 3 bases; J trimming: 1 base; junction bases outside the gene matches: 8. The CDR3: CASSAFATSGRRTDTQYF. The CDR3 nucleotides are TGTGCCAGCAGCGCCTTCGCGACTAGCGGGAGGCGCACAGATACGCAGTATTTT.

V and J are TRBV4-2 and TRBJ1-1, with TRBD1 matching 9 bases. The CDR3 extends over 15 amino acids. Germline values: CDR1 LGHNA, CDR2 YNFKEQ. V lost 0 bases, J lost 11 bases, and 10 bases stayed unmatched. The CDR3 loop is CASSQDRGQGPGAFF. CDR3 sequence (DNA): TGTGCCAGCAGCCAAGATCGCGGACAGGGGCCGGGGGCTTTCTTT.

This sequence joins TRBV5-4 and TRBJ1-1, with TRBD1 matching 7 bases. The V and J ends lost 2 bases and 4 bases, in that order; junction bases with no gene match: 11. The CDR3 totals 16 residues. Germline CDR1 and CDR2: SGHNT and YYREEE (reference sequence). The CDR3 is CASSLVLPTGSTEAFF. The CDR3 bases are TGTGCCAGCAGCTTAGTCCTACCGACAGGGAGCACTGAAGCTTTCTTT.

The chain employs TRBV7-9 and TRBJ1-1; possibly TRBD1 for D (5 bases). Germline CDR1 is SEHNR and CDR2 is FQNEAQ (reference sequence). The length of the CDR3 is 14 residues. Trimming stripped 2 bases from V and 5 bases from J, with 12 bases between. This CDR3 is CASSLSEGRTEAFF. CDR3 DNA sequence: TGTGCCAGCAGCTTAAGCGAGGGGAGGACTGAAGCTTTCTTT.

This rearrangement joins TRBV12-3 or TRBV12-4 to TRBJ2-7; a possible D gene is TRBD2 (5 bases). V was cut by 5 bases and J by 2 bases, with 19 bases left in between. The CDR3 covers 16 residues. CDR3 in DNA: TGTGCCAGCAGTCCCGTAGGAAAGGCCGGGGCCTACGAGCAGTACTTC. Amino acids: CASSPVGKAGAYEQYF.